A selection of T cell receptor beta chains follows, all from one sample in a study of blood T cell repertoires in COVID-19. Assay: immunoSEQ multiplex PCR; the TCRdb copy retains only in-frame clones and omits some. The sample consists of some 190,000 clones, roughly three quarters of them appearing once. Source material: PBMCs or T cells enriched from blood (not recorded which). Receptor source: a man between 60 and 75 years old who had been exposed to COVID-19. Each CDR3 is given with its conserved first and last residue.

J gene	V gene	CDR3 protein
TRBJ2-7	TRBV5-1	CASSYGLAGASAYEQYF
TRBJ2-1	TRBV12-5	CASGPGQGYDEQFF
TRBJ2-3	TRBV2	CATGLAGGTDTQYF
TRBJ2-4	TRBV3-1/TRBV3-2	CASSLAGGGIQYF
TRBJ2-7	TRBV6-5	CASSSASGAYEQYF
TRBJ2-5	TRBV5-4	CASSVGGQGVETQYF
TRBJ1-1	TRBV6-5	CASSPLQGTAFF
TRBJ2-1	TRBV5-6	CASSLSGRSNNEQFF
TRBJ2-1	TRBV30	CACRAGEGYNEQFF
TRBJ1-3	TRBV27	CASSPHSGLSNGNTIYF
TRBJ2-1	TRBV7-3	CASSRTSGSMDEQFF
TRBJ1-6	TRBV6-5	CASTKGSTLHF
TRBJ1-2	TRBV29-1	CSVETGENYGYTF
TRBJ2-1	TRBV7-6	CASSLTGIGGLADNEQFF
TRBJ2-2	TRBV27	CASSPNTGELFF
TRBJ1-6	TRBV30	CAWGARFGGMGSPLHF
TRBJ2-7	TRBV6-2/TRBV6-3	CASSSVRGNSYEQYF
TRBJ1-2	TRBV11-2	CASSSARDRVYGYTF
TRBJ2-1	TRBV7-9	CASSLVSGGYNEQFF
TRBJ1-1	TRBV12-3/TRBV12-4	CASSIKILTEAFF
TRBJ2-2	TRBV5-1	CASSWPPGLAGTGELFF
TRBJ1-1	TRBV5-4	CASSSRQRTLNTEAFF
TRBJ2-7	TRBV27	CASSFKLAGGEQYF
TRBJ1-1	TRBV30	CAWKPGIEAFF
TRBJ2-7	TRBV10-1	CASSDAGTGGEQYF
TRBJ2-7	TRBV7-2	CASSLYRGQYEQYF
TRBJ2-7	TRBV7-9	CASSLVAGYEQYF
TRBJ2-1	TRBV29-1	CSVGLAGPFNEQFF
TRBJ2-5	TRBV11-3	CASSSRTGGKKETQYF
TRBJ1-2	TRBV23-1	CANGHDRERNGYTF
TRBJ2-2	TRBV7-3	CASSPGAQLAGAHTGELFF
TRBJ2-3	TRBV29-1	CSGNLADTQYF
TRBJ2-5	TRBV10-3	CATQEVGSQTQYF
TRBJ2-5	TRBV6-5	CASSYRGSLIETQYF
TRBJ2-3	TRBV7-6	CASTLGASGGTSTDTQYF
TRBJ1-2	TRBV5-1	CASSLAFRTGDGYTF
TRBJ2-1	TRBV24-1	CATSDRLAGIDEQFF
TRBJ2-7	TRBV30	CAWKQGTYEQYF
TRBJ1-1	TRBV19	CASSIRGQLNTEAFF
TRBJ2-7	TRBV7-2	CASSLVREGEQYF
TRBJ1-5	TRBV24-1	CATSPGQDNQPQHF
TRBJ1-4	TRBV19	CASTWTGGGEKLFF
TRBJ2-7	TRBV5-6	CASSWRGKTYEQYF
TRBJ2-3	TRBV28	CASSFSRTQLKDHNKDPSTDTQYF
TRBJ1-2	TRBV28	CASSPTGRDYGYTF
TRBJ2-1	TRBV2	CASSSTTYYNEQFF
TRBJ2-7	TRBV7-9	CASSSDRTYEQYF
TRBJ1-5	TRBV19	CASQGWAGQPQHF
TRBJ1-5	TRBV4-3	CASSQDNSNQPQHF
TRBJ1-1	TRBV28	CASRPPVNTEAFF
TRBJ2-7	TRBV3-1/TRBV3-2	CASSQIQVGGRGEQYF
TRBJ2-7	TRBV2	CASRKGQYFYEQYF
TRBJ1-1	TRBV30	CAWSDTEAFF
TRBJ1-1	TRBV19	CASSIAGDRLNTEAFF